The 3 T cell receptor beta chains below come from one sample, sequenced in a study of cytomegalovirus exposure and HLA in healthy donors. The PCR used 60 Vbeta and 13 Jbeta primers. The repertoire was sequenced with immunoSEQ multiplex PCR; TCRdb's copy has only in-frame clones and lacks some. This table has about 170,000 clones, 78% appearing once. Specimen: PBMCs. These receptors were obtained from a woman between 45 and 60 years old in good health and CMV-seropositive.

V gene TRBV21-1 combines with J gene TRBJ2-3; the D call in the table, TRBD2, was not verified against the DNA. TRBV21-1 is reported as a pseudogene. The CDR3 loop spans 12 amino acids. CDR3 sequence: CASIAGGQTQYF. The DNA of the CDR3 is TGTGCCAGCATAGCCGGGGGGCAGACGCAGTATTTT.

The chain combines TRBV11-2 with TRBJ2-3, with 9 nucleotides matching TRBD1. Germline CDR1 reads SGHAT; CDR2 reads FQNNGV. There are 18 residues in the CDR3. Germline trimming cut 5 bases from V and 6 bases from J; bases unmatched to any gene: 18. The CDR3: CASSRPKPLGQGRDTQYF. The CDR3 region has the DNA TGTGCCAGCAGCAGACCGAAACCCCTCGGACAGGGGAGGGATACGCAGTATTTT.

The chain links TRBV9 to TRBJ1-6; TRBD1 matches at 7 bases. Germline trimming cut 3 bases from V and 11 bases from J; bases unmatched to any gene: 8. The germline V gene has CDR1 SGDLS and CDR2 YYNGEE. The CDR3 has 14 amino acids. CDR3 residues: CASSDGTASTPLHF. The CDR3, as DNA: TGTGCCAGCAGCGACGGGACAGCCTCGACACCCCTCCACTTT.